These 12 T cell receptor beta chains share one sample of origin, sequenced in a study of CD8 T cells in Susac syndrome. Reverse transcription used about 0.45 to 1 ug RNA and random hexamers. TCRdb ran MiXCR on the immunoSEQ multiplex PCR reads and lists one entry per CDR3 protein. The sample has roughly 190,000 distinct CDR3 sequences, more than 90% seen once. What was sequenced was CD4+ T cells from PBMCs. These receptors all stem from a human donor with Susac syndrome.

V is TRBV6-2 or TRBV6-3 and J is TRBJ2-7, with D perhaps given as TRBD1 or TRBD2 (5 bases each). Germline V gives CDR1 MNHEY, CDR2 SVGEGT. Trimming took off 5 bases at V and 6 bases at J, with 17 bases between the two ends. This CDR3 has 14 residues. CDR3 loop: CASSGQRGVSEQYF. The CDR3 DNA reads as TGTGCCAGCAGTGGTCAGAGGGGAGTCTCCGAGCAGTACTTC.

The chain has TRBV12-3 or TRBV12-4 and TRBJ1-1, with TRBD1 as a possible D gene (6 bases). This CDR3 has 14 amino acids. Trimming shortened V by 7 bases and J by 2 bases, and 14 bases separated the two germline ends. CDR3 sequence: CASTSTGLNTEAFF. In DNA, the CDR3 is TGTGCCAGCACCTCGACAGGCCTCAACACTGAAGCTTTCTTT.

The CDR3: CASSDLPRSYNEQFF. CDR3 bases: TGCGCCAGCAGTGATTTGCCCCGCAGCTACAATGAGCAGTTCTTC. The chain links TRBV10-2 to TRBJ2-1; D uncertain. The CDR3 is 15 residues long. Trimming took 3 bases from V and 3 from J, leaving 12 bases between them. Germline V gene sequence: CDR1 WSHSY, CDR2 SAAADI.

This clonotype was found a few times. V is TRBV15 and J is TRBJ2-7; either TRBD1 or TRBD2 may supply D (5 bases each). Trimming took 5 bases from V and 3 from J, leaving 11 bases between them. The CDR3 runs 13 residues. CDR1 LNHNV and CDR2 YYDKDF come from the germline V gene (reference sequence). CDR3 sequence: CATSLKRGYEQYF. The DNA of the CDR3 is TGTGCCACCAGCCTCAAGAGGGGCTACGAGCAGTACTTC.

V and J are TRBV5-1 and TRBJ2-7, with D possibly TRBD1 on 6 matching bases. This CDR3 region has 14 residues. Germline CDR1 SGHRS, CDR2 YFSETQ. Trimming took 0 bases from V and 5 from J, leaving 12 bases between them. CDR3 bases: TGCGCCAGCAGCTTGGTTCGGCGGACAGACGAGCAGTACTTC. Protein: CASSLVRRTDEQYF.

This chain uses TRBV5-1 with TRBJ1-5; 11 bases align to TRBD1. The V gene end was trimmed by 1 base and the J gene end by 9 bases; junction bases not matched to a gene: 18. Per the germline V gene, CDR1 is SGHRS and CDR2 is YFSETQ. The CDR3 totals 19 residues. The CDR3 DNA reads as TGCGCCAGCAGCTTGTGGGGACCAGTGGCCGGGACAGGGGGACTGCCCCAGCATTTT. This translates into CASSLWGPVAGTGGLPQHF.

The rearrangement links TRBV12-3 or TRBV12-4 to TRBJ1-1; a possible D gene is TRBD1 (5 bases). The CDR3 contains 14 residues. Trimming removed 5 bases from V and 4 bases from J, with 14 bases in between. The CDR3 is CASSISGRITEAFF. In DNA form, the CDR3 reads TGTGCCAGCAGTATCTCGGGACGGATCACTGAAGCTTTCTTT.

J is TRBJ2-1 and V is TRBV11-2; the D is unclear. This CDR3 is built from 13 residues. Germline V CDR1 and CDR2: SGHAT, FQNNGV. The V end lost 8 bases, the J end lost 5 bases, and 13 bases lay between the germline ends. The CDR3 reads CASDLMPDNEQFF. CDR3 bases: TGTGCCAGCGACCTTATGCCGGACAATGAGCAGTTCTTC. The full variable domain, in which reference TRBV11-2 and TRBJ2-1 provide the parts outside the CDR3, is EAGVAQSPRYKIIEKRQSVAFWCNPISGHATLYWYQQILGQGPKLLIQFQNNGVVDDSQLPKDRFSAERLKGVDSTLKIQPAKLEDSAVYLCASDLMPDNEQFFGPGTRLTVL.

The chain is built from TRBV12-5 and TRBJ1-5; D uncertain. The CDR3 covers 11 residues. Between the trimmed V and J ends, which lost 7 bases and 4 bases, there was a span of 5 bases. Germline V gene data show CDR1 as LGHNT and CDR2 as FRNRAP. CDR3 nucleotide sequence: TGTGCTAGTGCCTCTAATCAGCCCCAGCATTTT. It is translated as CASASNQPQHF.

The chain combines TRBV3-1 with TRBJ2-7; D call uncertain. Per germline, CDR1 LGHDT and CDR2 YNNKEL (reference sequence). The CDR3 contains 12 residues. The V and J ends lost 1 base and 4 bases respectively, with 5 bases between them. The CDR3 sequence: CASSQVKYEQYF. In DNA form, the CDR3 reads TGTGCCAGCAGCCAAGTTAAATACGAGCAGTACTTC.

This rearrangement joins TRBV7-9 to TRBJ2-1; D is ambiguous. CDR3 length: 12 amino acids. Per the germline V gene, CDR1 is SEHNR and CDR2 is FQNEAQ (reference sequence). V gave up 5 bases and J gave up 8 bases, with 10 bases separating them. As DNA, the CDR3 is TGTGCCAGCAGCCCTCTAAGCCATGAGCAGTTCTTC. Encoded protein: CASSPLSHEQFF.

The CDR3 DNA reads as TGCAGCGGGGACAGCCTTTCCTACAATGAGCAGTTCTTC. Translating gives CSGDSLSYNEQFF. The rearrangement uses TRBV29-1 and TRBJ2-1, with 7 bases aligning to TRBD1. Germline V gene sequence: CDR1 SQVTM, CDR2 ANQGSEA. The V and J ends lost 7 bases and 1 base, in that order; junction bases with no gene match: 4. This CDR3 is built from 13 residues.